Listed here are 26 T cell receptor beta chains from one sample, sequenced in a study of shared clonotypes between healthy human individuals. The table came from immunoSEQ multiplex PCR; TCRdb's copy has only in-frame clones and leaves some out. Among about 470,000 clones listed, 79% were seen once. Sequenced material: PBMCs. The receptors were sampled from a woman aged 40 to 49 in good health. Some clones in this sample may be carry-over from other donors' samples.

A remark on this clone: Other DNA sequences in the same sample also yield this CDR3. This chain links TRBV5-1 with TRBJ2-5; D is unclear. The length of the CDR3 is 12 residues. Deletions cut 1 base from V and 5 bases from J, with 6 bases between. The germline V gene has CDR1 SGHRS and CDR2 YFSETQ. CDR3 in amino acids: CASSLSGETQYF. The CDR3, as DNA: TGCGCCAGCAGCTTGAGTGGGGAGACCCAGTACTTC.

This clone was seen only once. The chain employs TRBV10-3 and TRBJ1-5, with D possibly being TRBD1 (6 bases). The CDR3 has 14 amino acids. V lost 4 bases and J 7 bases, leaving 14 bases between the germline ends. CDR1 and CDR2 from the germline V gene are ENHRY and SYGVKD. CDR3 bases: TGTGCCATCAGTGCACAGGGTATGGGACAGCCCCAGCATTTT. This translates into CAISAQGMGQPQHF.

In its sample, this clone was seen once. The chain couples TRBV5-4 to TRBJ1-5; D unresolved. V lost 2 bases to trimming and J lost 0 bases, with 6 bases between them. Germline values: CDR1 SGHNT, CDR2 YYREEE (reference sequence). This CDR3 has 14 amino acids. Here the CDR3 reads CASSLQYSNQPQHF. Written as DNA, the CDR3 is TGTGCCAGCAGCTTACAGTATAGCAATCAGCCCCAGCATTTT.

The chain combines TRBV20-1 with TRBJ2-3; D unresolved. The V gene's germline CDR1 is DFQATT and CDR2 SNEGSKA (reference sequence). Trimming removed 1 base at V and 5 bases at J, with 4 bases between. This CDR3 region has 11 residues. The CDR3 is CSARVVDTQYF. The CDR3, as DNA: TGCAGTGCTAGAGTGGTAGATACGCAGTATTTT.

This clone was found a few times. The chain carries TRBV7-9 and TRBJ2-7, with D uncertain. Trimming removed 5 bases from V and 5 bases from J, with 16 bases in between. The CDR3 is made up of 14 amino acids. Germline loops: CDR1 SEHNR, CDR2 FQNEAQ (reference sequence). CDR3 sequence reads: CASSPTLAVDEQYF. The CDR3 DNA follows: TGTGCCAGCAGCCCCACCCTTGCGGTGGACGAGCAGTACTTC.

The rearrangement joins TRBV5-1 to TRBJ2-7; tentatively, D is TRBD1 (5 bases). CDR3 size: 12 residues. Between the trimmed V and J ends, which lost 1 base and 5 bases, there was a span of 7 bases. Per the germline V gene, CDR1 is SGHRS and CDR2 is YFSETQ. The CDR3 loop reads CASSLKGHEQYF. CDR3 nucleotide sequence: TGCGCCAGCAGCTTGAAGGGGCACGAGCAGTACTTC.

The sample holds one count of this clone. The V call is TRBV5-4, the J call TRBJ2-1; TRBD2 aligns across 12 bases. Germline CDR1 reads SGHNT; CDR2 reads YYREEE (reference sequence). The ends lost 0 bases at V and 7 bases at J; junction bases unmatched: 8. This CDR3 is 17 amino acids long. This chain's CDR3 is CASSLGGLAGGRNEQFF. The CDR3 region has the DNA TGTGCCAGCAGCTTGGGAGGGCTAGCGGGGGGGAGGAATGAGCAGTTCTTC.

The chain joins TRBV19 to TRBJ2-7; D is perhaps TRBD2 (5 bases). The CDR3 length is 14 residues. The V gene lost 3 bases and the J gene lost 2 bases, with 11 bases spanning the gap. Germline V gene sequence: CDR1 LNHDA, CDR2 SQIVND (reference sequence). This CDR3 reads CASSITPGAYEQYF. Here the CDR3 DNA reads TGTGCCAGTAGTATCACCCCCGGGGCCTACGAGCAGTACTTC.

This chain uses TRBV5-1 with TRBJ1-5; 9 bases agree with TRBD1. From germline, CDR1 is SGHRS and CDR2 YFSETQ. The trim removed 4 bases at V and 7 bases at J, leaving 9 bases unmatched. The CDR3 length is 15 residues. CDR3 DNA: TGCGCCAGCAGCCTACAGGGGGCGTTGGGACAGCCCCAGCATTTT. Protein sequence: CASSLQGALGQPQHF.

V gene TRBV28 combines with J gene TRBJ2-2, with 11 nucleotides matching TRBD2. Germline loops: CDR1 MDHEN, CDR2 SYDVKM. The V and J ends lost 5 bases and 3 bases, in that order; junction bases with no gene match: 5. The CDR3 has 16 residues. The CDR3 here is CASSLAGGLDTGELFF. The DNA of the CDR3 is TGTGCCAGCAGTCTAGCGGGAGGTTTGGACACCGGGGAGCTGTTTTTT.

The chain employs TRBV28 and TRBJ2-1, with 7 bases that match TRBD2. CDR1 and CDR2 (germline): MDHEN, SYDVKM. The CDR3 totals 16 residues. V dropped 4 bases and J dropped 6; count of bases not matched to a gene: 12. The CDR3 sequence is CASSSTRAGVFNEQFF. The CDR3 DNA reads as TGTGCCAGCAGTTCTACACGGGCGGGAGTATTCAATGAGCAGTTCTTC.

This clone was seen more than once but under ten times. The V gene is TRBV10-3, the J gene TRBJ2-1; D is possibly TRBD2 (6 bases). Germline assignment: CDR1 ENHRY and CDR2 SYGVKD. This CDR3 is built from 14 residues. V was cut by 10 bases and J by 4 bases, with 17 bases left in between. CDR3 residues: CATFGGGAYNEQFF. CDR3 bases: TGTGCCACCTTTGGCGGAGGGGCGTACAATGAGCAGTTCTTC.

V is TRBV7-8 and J is TRBJ2-5; a possible D gene is TRBD1 (7 bases). The germline V gene has CDR1 SGHVS and CDR2 FQNEAQ. This CDR3 has 14 residues. The germline V and J ends were trimmed by 5 bases and 7 bases, with 17 bases remaining between them. CDR3 DNA: TGTGCCAGCAGCGTCAGGGGGGTCCGAGGGACCCAGTACTTC. Residues: CASSVRGVRGTQYF.

The chain couples TRBV7-8 to TRBJ1-4; TRBD1 might be the D (6 bases). The V end lost 4 bases, the J end lost 8 bases, and 17 bases lay between the germline ends. The CDR3 has 15 amino acids. The germline gives CDR1 SGHVS, CDR2 FQNEAQ. The CDR3, as DNA: TGTGCCAGCAGCTCAGGACTCCGCCAGGGGGAAAAACTGTTTTTT. This translates into CASSSGLRQGEKLFF.

This clone was counted many times. This same CDR3 is encoded by further DNA sequences in the sample. The genes are TRBV21-1 and TRBJ2-7; the table's D call TRBD1 went unverified against the DNA. TRBV21-1 is tagged as a pseudogene. The CDR3 loop spans 13 amino acids. For the CDR3, the DNA is TGTGCCAGCAGCACACAGGGTCCCGACGAGCAGTACTTC. Its protein product is CASSTQGPDEQYF.

J is TRBJ2-5 and V is TRBV6-5; 8 bases map to TRBD2. CDR1 and CDR2 from the germline V gene are MNHEY and SVGAGI. V was clipped by 5 bases and J by 2 bases; unmatched bases: 4. The CDR3 runs 14 residues. Here the CDR3 reads CASSTGGGQETQYF. CDR3 in DNA: TGTGCCAGCAGTACCGGGGGGGGGCAAGAGACCCAGTACTTC.

This clone was detected once. This chain joins TRBV7-6 and TRBJ1-1, with TRBD1 as a possible D gene (6 bases). The CDR3 covers 13 residues. Germline V CDR1 and CDR2: SGHVS, FNYEAQ. The ends were cut back, 6 bases at V and 1 base at J, with 9 bases in the middle. CDR3 coding DNA: TGTGCCAGCAGTAGGACAGAGAACACTGAAGCTTTCTTT. It codes for CASSRTENTEAFF. The full variable domain, in which reference TRBV7-6 and TRBJ1-1 provide the parts outside the CDR3, is GAGVSQSPRYKVTKRGQDVALRCDPISGHVSLYWYRQALGQGPEFLTYFNYEAQQDKSGLPNDRFSAERPEGSISTLTIQRTEQRDSAMYRCASSRTENTEAFFGQGTRLTVV.

The chain recombines TRBV28 with TRBJ2-5; 9 nucleotides agree with TRBD1. The assigned J gene may be wrong: the sequence end matches TRBJ2-7 better. The germline V gene has CDR1 MDHEN and CDR2 SYDVKM. CDR3 length: 14 residues. CDR3: CASRARTGAYEQYF. The CDR3 region has the DNA TGTGCCAGCAGAGCAAGGACAGGGGCCTACGAGCAGTACTTC.

This rearrangement joins TRBV2 to TRBJ2-7, with a weak D call TRBD1 (7 bases). The CDR3 sequence is 17 residues long. Germline CDR1 SNHLY, CDR2 FYNNEI. V was clipped by 2 bases and J by 5 bases, with 22 bases between them. In DNA form, the CDR3 reads TGTGCCAGCAGTGAATTACTTGAGGGCAGGGGGAGGAACGAGCAGTACTTC. It specifies CASSELLEGRGRNEQYF.

The CDR3 nucleotides read TGTGCCTGGAGTGGGCGGGACAGACCTAATGGCATTCAGTACTTC. This gives the protein CAWSGRDRPNGIQYF. The gene calls are TRBV30 and TRBJ2-4, with TRBD1 as a possible D gene (7 bases). CDR3 length: 15 residues. Germline CDR1 is GTSNPN and CDR2 is SVGIG (reference sequence). The germline V and J ends were trimmed by 1 base and 9 bases, with 19 bases remaining between them.

The chain recombines TRBV28 with TRBJ2-3; maybe TRBD1 (6 bases). The CDR3 has 15 amino acids. V was clipped by 1 base and J by 10 bases, with 18 bases between them. CDR1 is MDHEN, CDR2 SYDVKM, per germline. The CDR3 sequence: CASSLLQGRVRPQYF. The DNA of the CDR3 is TGTGCCAGCAGTTTATTACAGGGAAGGGTTAGGCCGCAGTATTTT.

The V gene is TRBV18, the J gene TRBJ2-7, with D uncertain. The CDR3 runs to 13 residues. CDR1 and CDR2 (germline): KGHSH, LQKENI. V was pared by 4 bases and J by 1 base, with 8 bases between. CDR3 protein: CASSLSKSYEQYF. The CDR3 DNA reads as TGTGCCAGCTCACTCTCGAAGTCCTACGAGCAGTACTTC. The whole variable domain, filled in from reference TRBV18 and TRBJ2-7, reads NAGVMQNPRHLVRRRGQEARLRCSPMKGHSHVYWYRQLPEEGLKFMVYLQKENIIDESGMPKERFSAEFPKEGPSILRIQQVVRGDSAAYFCASSLSKSYEQYFGPGTRLTVT.

V usage is TRBV19 and J usage is TRBJ2-7, with TRBD1 identical over 9 bases. The CDR3 has 14 amino acids. CDR1 and CDR2 (germline): LNHDA, SQIVND (reference sequence). The J segment lost 2 bases and the V segment lost 5 bases, leaving 4 bases of the junction unmatched. This CDR3 is CASSQGQGTYEQYF. The CDR3 bases are TGTGCCAGTAGTCAAGGACAGGGGACCTACGAGCAGTACTTC.

The V gene is TRBV27, the J gene TRBJ2-1, with D perhaps matching TRBD2 (6 bases). CDR1 MNHEY and CDR2 SMNVEV come from the germline V gene (reference sequence). The CDR3 contains 15 residues. Trimming stripped 6 bases from V and 2 bases from J, with 14 bases between. The CDR3 region is CASSYSGSTYNEQFF. The DNA of the CDR3 is TGTGCCAGCAGCTATAGCGGTTCCACCTACAATGAGCAGTTCTTC.

The chain couples TRBV5-4 to TRBJ1-2; TRBD1 agrees at 7 bases. After removal of 4 bases from V and 5 bases from J, the junction contained 5 bases not matched to a gene. Germline CDR1 is SGHNT and CDR2 is YYREEE (reference sequence). The CDR3 sequence is 13 residues long. This CDR3 is CASSAGQLYGYTF. The CDR3 DNA is TGTGCCAGCAGCGCGGGACAGCTTTATGGCTACACCTTC.

This clone was observed a few times. This chain joins TRBV10-3 and TRBJ1-5, with D uncertain. There are 14 residues in the CDR3. V was trimmed by 0 bases and J by 1 base, leaving 4 bases between them. Germline V gene lookup returns CDR1 ENHRY and CDR2 SYGVKD. The CDR3: CAISESTSNQPQHF. In DNA form, the CDR3 reads TGTGCCATCAGTGAGTCGACCAGCAATCAGCCCCAGCATTTT.